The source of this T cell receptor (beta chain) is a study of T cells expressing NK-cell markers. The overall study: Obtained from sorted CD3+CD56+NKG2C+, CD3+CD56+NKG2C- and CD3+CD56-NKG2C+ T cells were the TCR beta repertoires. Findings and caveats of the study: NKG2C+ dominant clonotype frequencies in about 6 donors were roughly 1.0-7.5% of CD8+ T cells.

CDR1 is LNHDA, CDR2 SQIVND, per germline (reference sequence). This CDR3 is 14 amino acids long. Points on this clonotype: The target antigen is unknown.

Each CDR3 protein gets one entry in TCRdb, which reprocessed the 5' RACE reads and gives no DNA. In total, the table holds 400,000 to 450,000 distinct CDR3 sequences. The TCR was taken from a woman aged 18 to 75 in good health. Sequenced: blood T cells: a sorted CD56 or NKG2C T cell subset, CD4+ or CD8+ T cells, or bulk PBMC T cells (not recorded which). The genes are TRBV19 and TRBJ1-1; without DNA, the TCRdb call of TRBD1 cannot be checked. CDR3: CASSAGTGNTEAFF.